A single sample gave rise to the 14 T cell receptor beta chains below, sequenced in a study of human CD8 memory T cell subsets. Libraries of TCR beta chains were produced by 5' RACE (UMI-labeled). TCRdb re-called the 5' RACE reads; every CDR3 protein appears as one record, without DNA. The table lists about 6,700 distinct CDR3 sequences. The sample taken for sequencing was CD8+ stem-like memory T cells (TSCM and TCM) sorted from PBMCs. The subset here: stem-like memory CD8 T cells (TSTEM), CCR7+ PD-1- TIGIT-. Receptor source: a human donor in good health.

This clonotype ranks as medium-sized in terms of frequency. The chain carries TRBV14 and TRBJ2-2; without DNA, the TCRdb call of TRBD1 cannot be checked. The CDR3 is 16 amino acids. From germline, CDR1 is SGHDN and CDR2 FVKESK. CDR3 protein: CASSRGTGHYTGELFF.

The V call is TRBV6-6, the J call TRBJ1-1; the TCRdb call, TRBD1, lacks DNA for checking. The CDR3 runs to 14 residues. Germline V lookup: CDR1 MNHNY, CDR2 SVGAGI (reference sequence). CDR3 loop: CASRNGRLNTEAFF.

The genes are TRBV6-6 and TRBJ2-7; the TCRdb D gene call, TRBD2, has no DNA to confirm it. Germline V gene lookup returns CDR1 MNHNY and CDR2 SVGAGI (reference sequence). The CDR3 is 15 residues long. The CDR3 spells CASSYGGRSSYEQYF.

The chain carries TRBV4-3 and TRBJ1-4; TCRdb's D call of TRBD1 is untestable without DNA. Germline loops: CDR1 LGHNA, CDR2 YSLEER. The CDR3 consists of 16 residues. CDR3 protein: CASSQYSGTGNEKLFF.

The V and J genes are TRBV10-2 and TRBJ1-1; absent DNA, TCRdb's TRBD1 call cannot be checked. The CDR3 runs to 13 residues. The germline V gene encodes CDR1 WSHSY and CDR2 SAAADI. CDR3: CASIKPGQGVSFF.

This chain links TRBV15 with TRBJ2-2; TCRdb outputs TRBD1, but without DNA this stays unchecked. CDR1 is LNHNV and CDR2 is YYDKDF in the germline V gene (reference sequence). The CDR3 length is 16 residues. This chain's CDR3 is CATSRDVAGEAGELFF. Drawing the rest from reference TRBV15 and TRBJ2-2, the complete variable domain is DAMVIQNPRYQVTQFGKPVTLSCSQTLNHNVMYWYQQKSSQAPKLLFHYYDKDFNNEADTPDNFQSRRPNTSFCFLDIRSPGLGDTAMYLCATSRDVAGEAGELFFGEGSRLTVL.

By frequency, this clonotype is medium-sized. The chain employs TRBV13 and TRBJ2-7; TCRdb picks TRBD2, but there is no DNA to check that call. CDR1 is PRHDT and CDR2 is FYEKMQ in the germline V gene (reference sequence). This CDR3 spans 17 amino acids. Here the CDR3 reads CASSLARGGLTSYEQYF.

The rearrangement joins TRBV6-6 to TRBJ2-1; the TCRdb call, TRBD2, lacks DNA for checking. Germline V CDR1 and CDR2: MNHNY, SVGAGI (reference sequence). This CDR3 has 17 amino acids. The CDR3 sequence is CASSPTSGGASYNEQFF.

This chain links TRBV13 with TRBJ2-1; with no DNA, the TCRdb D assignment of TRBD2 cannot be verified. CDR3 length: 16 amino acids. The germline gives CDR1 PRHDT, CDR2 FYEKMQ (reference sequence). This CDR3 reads CASSPPIGAGTNEQFF.

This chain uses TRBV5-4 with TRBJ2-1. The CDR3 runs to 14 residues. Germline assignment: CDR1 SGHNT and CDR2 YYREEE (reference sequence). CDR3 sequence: CASSPSIIIDEQFF. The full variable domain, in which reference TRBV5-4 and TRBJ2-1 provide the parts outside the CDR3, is ETGVTQSPTHLIKTRGQQVTLRCSSQSGHNTVSWYQQALGQGPQFIFQYYREEENGRGNFPPRFSGLQFPNYSSELNVNALELDDSALYLCASSPSIIIDEQFFGPGTRLTVL.

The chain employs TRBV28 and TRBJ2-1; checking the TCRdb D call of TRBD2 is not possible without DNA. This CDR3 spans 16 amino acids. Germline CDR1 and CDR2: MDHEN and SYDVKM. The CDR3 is CALGTSTDISYNEQFF.

CDR3 sequence reads: CASSLEGVYTGELFF. The chain is built from TRBV12-3 or TRBV12-4 and TRBJ2-2; TCRdb indicates TRBD1, and absent DNA this call remains unverified. This CDR3 contains 15 residues.

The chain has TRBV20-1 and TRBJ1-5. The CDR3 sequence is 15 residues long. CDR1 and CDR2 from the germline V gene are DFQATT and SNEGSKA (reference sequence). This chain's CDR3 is CSARGKRQRDQPQHF.

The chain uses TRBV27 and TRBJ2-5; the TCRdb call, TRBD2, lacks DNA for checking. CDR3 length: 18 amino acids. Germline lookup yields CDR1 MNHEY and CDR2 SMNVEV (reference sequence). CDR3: CASSLGLAGGPGQETQYF.